This record concerns one T cell receptor (beta chain) sequence. This entry comes from a study of blood T cell repertoires in COVID-19. For the study at large: There were acute and convalescent COVID-19 samples, and they came from the United States, Italy and Spain. From T cells, B-cell-depleted T cells, or PBMCs came the material, which was cDNA or gDNA.

As handled by the study authors: Amplification of reference gene primers was used by the study to estimate nucleated cell counts. Sequencing was performed with immunoSEQ multiplex PCR; in TCRdb, only in-frame clones are kept and a portion is missing. For V, J and clone size, that table is used; D and trimming come from the DNA. The sample consists of some 150,000 clones, 91% of them appearing once. Sequencing was done on a sample of peripheral blood. The origin of this receptor is a man aged 50-60 years with acute or convalescent COVID-19.

The CDR3 DNA follows: TGTGCCAGCAGTGACCCCGGGTCCGGGGAGCTGTTTTTT. It encodes CASSDPGSGELFF. V usage is TRBV2 and J usage is TRBJ2-2; D unresolved. The CDR3 consists of 13 residues. Between the trimmed V and J ends, which lost 3 bases and 6 bases, there was a span of 8 bases. Germline CDR1 SNHLY, CDR2 FYNNEI.